The following is a T cell receptor (beta chain) sequence with its context. Its antigen is currently unknown. The germline CDR1 and CDR2 sequences are SGHTA and FQGNSA. There are 15 residues in the CDR3. Trimming took 7 bases from V and 0 from J; bases not matched to a gene: 7. This record comes from a study of blood T cells in healthy people across ages. Together with a sample-barcoded 5' primer, a J-beta primer mix was included in a second PCR lasting about 7 to 11 cycles. All samples gave at least 3 million CDR3-containing paired-end reads. TCRdb recomputed calls from the 5' RACE reads with MiXCR, one row per CDR3 protein. The table includes around 1,900,000 distinct CDR3 sequences, approximately 39% detected once. Per sample, a minimum of 6.5 million PBMCs were isolated. Per sample, no less than 5 micrograms of total RNA were extracted. Findings and caveats of the study: The study found more naive CD4+ cells and higher diversity in long-lived than aged donors.

The clonotype originates from a human donor in good health. The chain links TRBV7-2 to TRBJ2-5; TRBD2 agrees at 8 bases. Material: blood. The CDR3 bases are TGTGCCAGCACCGGCGGGGGGCGGTACCAAGAGACCCAGTACTTC. As protein: CASTGGGRYQETQYF.